These 29 T cell receptor beta chains were all obtained from the same sample, sequenced in a study of cytomegalovirus exposure and HLA in healthy donors. Clones were sequenced by immunoSEQ multiplex PCR, and TCRdb holds only the in-frame ones, with some missing. The table records about 110,000 clones, roughly 89% of them present only once. Sequences were obtained from PBMCs. These receptors were taken from a woman between 18 and 30 years old in good health and CMV-seronegative.

V usage is TRBV7-2 and J usage is TRBJ2-3; no firm D call. Trimming removed 4 bases from V and 6 bases from J, with 11 bases in between. Germline CDR1 and CDR2: SGHTA and FQGNSA. CDR3 size: 13 residues. The CDR3 loop reads CASSSEASDTQYF. In nucleotides, the CDR3 is TGTGCCAGCAGCTCCGAGGCGTCGGATACGCAGTATTTT.

This clone appeared a single time. V usage is TRBV5-1 and J usage is TRBJ1-1, with 9 bases aligning to TRBD1. The CDR3 loop spans 16 amino acids. Per germline, CDR1 SGHRS and CDR2 YFSETQ. V dropped 0 bases and J dropped 4; count of bases not matched to a gene: 7. DNA of the CDR3: TGCGCCAGCAGCTTGGGAAGCGGACAGGGGCCCACTGAAGCTTTCTTT. Its translation: CASSLGSGQGPTEAFF.

The chain has TRBV6-1 and TRBJ2-7, with D possibly matching TRBD2 (5 bases). Germline V lookup: CDR1 MNHNS, CDR2 SASEGT. CDR3 length equals 14 residues. The V gene lost 4 bases and the J gene lost 2 bases, with 12 bases spanning the gap. DNA for the CDR3: TGTGCCAGCAGTGCAGGACGACTACCCTACGAGCAGTACTTC. This translates into CASSAGRLPYEQYF.

The chain recombines TRBV28 with TRBJ1-5; TRBD1 matches 12 bases. Looked up from germline, CDR1 is MDHEN and CDR2 is SYDVKM. This CDR3 is 18 amino acids long. Germline trimming cut 5 bases from V and 7 bases from J; bases unmatched to any gene: 15. Written as DNA, the CDR3 is TGTGCCAGCAGTCTAAGGGGTAGGGGGACAGGGGGCCGACAGCCCCAGCATTTT. Its protein product is CASSLRGRGTGGRQPQHF. Using reference TRBV28 and TRBJ1-5 for the parts outside the CDR3, the full variable domain is DVKVTQSSRYLVKRTGEKVFLECVQDMDHENMFWYRQDPGLGLRLIYFSYDVKMKEKGDIPEGYSVSREKKERFSLILESASTNQTSMYLCASSLRGRGTGGRQPQHFGDGTRLSIL.

The chain employs TRBV7-8 and TRBJ2-3; unclear D gene. Germline V gene data show CDR1 as SGHVS and CDR2 as FQNEAQ. Trimming pared 2 bases from V and 6 bases from J, leaving 15 bases between. CDR3 size: 15 residues. The CDR3 protein is CASSLQPSPRDTQYF. The CDR3 DNA follows: TGTGCCAGCAGCTTACAACCCTCCCCGCGTGATACGCAGTATTTT.

The chain recombines TRBV7-3 with TRBJ2-6, with D perhaps matching TRBD1 (6 bases). Germline V CDR1 and CDR2: SGHTA, FQGTGA. The CDR3 covers 20 residues. V gave up 5 bases and J gave up 1 base, with 24 bases separating them. The CDR3 loop is CASSLHVVTDSPSGANVLTF. DNA for the CDR3: TGTGCCAGCAGCCTCCACGTCGTTACGGACAGTCCTTCTGGGGCCAACGTCCTGACTTTC.

The chain couples TRBV27 to TRBJ2-7; 9 bases are shared with TRBD1. The CDR3 is 17 residues long. From germline, CDR1 is MNHEY and CDR2 SMNVEV (reference sequence). The J segment lost 5 bases and the V segment lost 3 bases, leaving 14 bases of the junction unmatched. The CDR3 region has the DNA TGTGCCAGCAGTTTGGACTACTCTGGGACAGGGTTAAACGAGCAGTACTTC. This gives the protein CASSLDYSGTGLNEQYF.

The gene calls are TRBV7-2 and TRBJ1-5; 7 nucleotides match TRBD1. Germline CDR1 is SGHTA and CDR2 is FQGNSA. The CDR3 sequence is 15 residues long. The trim removed 5 bases at V and 7 bases at J, leaving 11 bases unmatched. For the CDR3, the DNA is TGTGCCAGCAGCCTAGAGTGGACAGGCGGGCAGCCCCAGCATTTT. This translates into CASSLEWTGGQPQHF.

The count of this clone is one. This chain links TRBV6-1 with TRBJ2-7; tentatively, D is TRBD2 (7 bases). Germline V CDR1 and CDR2: MNHNS, SASEGT. Between the trimmed V and J ends, which lost 5 bases and 5 bases, there was a span of 13 bases. This CDR3 is built from 13 residues. DNA of the CDR3: TGTGCCAGCAGTTCTGGGGGGGCCGACGAGCAGTACTTC. It specifies CASSSGGADEQYF.

The chain links TRBV6-1 to TRBJ1-4; 8 nucleotides agree with TRBD1. In germline, CDR1 is MNHNS, CDR2 SASEGT. The V segment lost 5 bases and the J segment 8 bases; nucleotides outside the gene matches: 10. This CDR3 has 15 residues. In DNA, the CDR3 is TGTGCCAGCAGTCCTCGGACAGGGCTTGCGGAAAAACTGTTTTTT. The encoded protein is CASSPRTGLAEKLFF.

The V and J genes are TRBV6-5 and TRBJ2-1; 9 nucleotides agree with TRBD1. V shed 4 bases, J shed 5 bases, and the junction held 6 bases outside the gene matches. Per the germline V gene, CDR1 is MNHEY and CDR2 is SVGAGI. The CDR3 has 15 amino acids. The CDR3 DNA is TGTGCCAGCAGTTCCCTATGGGACAGGGACAATGAGCAGTTCTTC. Translating gives CASSSLWDRDNEQFF.

Here the CDR3 DNA reads TGTGCCTGGAGTGTACTGGAGGAGGGCAATCAGCCCCAGCATTTT. Translation gives CAWSVLEEGNQPQHF. This rearrangement joins TRBV30 to TRBJ1-5; D gene ambiguous. Trimming shortened V by 0 bases and J by 2 bases, and 11 bases separated the two germline ends. This CDR3 is 15 amino acids long. Germline CDR1 is GTSNPN and CDR2 is SVGIG (reference sequence). The full variable domain, in which reference TRBV30 and TRBJ1-5 provide the parts outside the CDR3, is SQTIHQWPATLVQPVGSPLSLECTVEGTSNPNLYWYRQAAGRGLQLLFYSVGIGQISSEVPQNLSASRPQDRQFILSSKKLLLSDSGFYLCAWSVLEEGNQPQHFGDGTRLSIL.

The V and J genes are TRBV4-1 and TRBJ1-6; no clear D gene. The germline V gene encodes CDR1 MGHRA and CDR2 YSYEKL. This CDR3 spans 13 amino acids. V was shortened by 0 bases and J by 12 bases, with 9 bases between the two germline ends. The CDR3 protein is CASSQDRGVPLHF. CDR3 DNA sequence: TGCGCCAGCAGCCAAGATCGAGGTGTACCCCTCCACTTT.

The chain combines TRBV10-3 with TRBJ1-6, with 8 bases lining up with TRBD1. Germline V gene lookup returns CDR1 ENHRY and CDR2 SYGVKD. With V trimmed by 10 bases and J by 6 bases, 8 bases remained unmatched. There are 14 residues in the CDR3. The CDR3 region is CATRDRISNSPLHF. The CDR3 DNA is TGTGCCACAAGGGACAGGATTTCTAATTCACCCCTCCACTTT.

This clone was seen a single time. In DNA form, the CDR3 reads TGTGCCGGGGACAGCCAGGGCTATGGCTACACCTTC. This sequence encodes CAGDSQGYGYTF. V usage is TRBV2 and J usage is TRBJ1-2; 7 bases are a match to TRBD1. V shed 11 bases, J shed 4 bases, and the junction held 7 bases outside the gene matches. Germline-derived CDR1 and CDR2 are SNHLY and FYNNEI. The CDR3 totals 12 residues.

Remarks on this clone: The germline gene is not matched at one end of the junction; a read error may be the cause. The CDR3 loop is CASSFRGQGKLF. In DNA, the CDR3 is TGTGCCAGCAGTTTCCGCGGACAGGGTAAGCTCTTC. The chain joins TRBV27 to TRBJ2-1; 8 bases align to TRBD1. The CDR3 runs 12 residues. Germline CDR1 MNHEY, CDR2 SMNVEV (reference sequence).

The genes are TRBV5-1 and TRBJ2-1, with 9 bases lining up with TRBD1. The CDR3 runs 15 residues. Germline CDR1 and CDR2: SGHRS and YFSETQ. Unmatched junction bases numbered 2, after V lost 4 bases and J lost 0 bases. The CDR3 protein is CASSEGQGSYNEQFF. The CDR3 bases are TGCGCCAGCAGCGAGGGACAGGGCTCCTACAATGAGCAGTTCTTC.

The V gene is TRBV10-2, the J gene TRBJ1-4; a possible D gene is TRBD1 (6 bases). V lost 2 bases, J lost 5 bases, and 12 bases lay in between. This CDR3 comprises 15 residues. CDR1 and CDR2 from the germline V gene are WSHSY and SAAADI. CDR3 sequence (DNA): TGCGCCAGCAGTGAGCCAGGACAGACGAATGAAAAACTGTTTTTT. Translation: CASSEPGQTNEKLFF.

V usage is TRBV28 and J usage is TRBJ1-1; perhaps TRBD1 as D (5 bases). Germline V gene lookup returns CDR1 MDHEN and CDR2 SYDVKM. The CDR3 spans 13 residues. The V end lost 8 bases, the J end lost 0 bases, and 10 bases lay between the germline ends. CDR3 in DNA: TGTGCCAGCGGGGCGGCCATGAACACTGAAGCTTTCTTT. Amino acids: CASGAAMNTEAFF. Based on the CDR3 plus reference TRBV28 and TRBJ1-1, the full variable domain is DVKVTQSSRYLVKRTGEKVFLECVQDMDHENMFWYRQDPGLGLRLIYFSYDVKMKEKGDIPEGYSVSREKKERFSLILESASTNQTSMYLCASGAAMNTEAFFGQGTRLTVV.

The rearrangement uses TRBV6-5 and TRBJ2-1; TRBD1 might be the D (6 bases). This CDR3 has 14 residues. V lost 2 bases and J lost 12, with 17 bases in between. Per the germline V gene, CDR1 is MNHEY and CDR2 is SVGAGI. The CDR3 reads CASSYPGQLGRQFF. CDR3 in DNA: TGTGCCAGCAGTTACCCCGGACAGTTGGGACGGCAGTTCTTC.

The rearrangement joins TRBV30 to TRBJ1-1, with D maybe TRBD1 (5 bases). V was pared by 0 bases and J by 3 bases, with 14 bases between. The CDR3 has 15 amino acids. Germline CDR1 reads GTSNPN; CDR2 reads SVGIG (reference sequence). The CDR3 bases are TGTGCCTGGAGTGTACCAGGGCAGAAAGACACTGAAGCTTTCTTT. Protein: CAWSVPGQKDTEAFF.

This chain joins TRBV4-1 and TRBJ2-7, with a possible D match to TRBD2 (7 bases). This CDR3 region has 15 residues. Trimming took 3 bases from V and 2 from J, leaving 14 bases between them. Germline CDR1 reads MGHRA; CDR2 reads YSYEKL. CDR3 bases: TGCGCCAGCAGCCAGCCTGGGGGGGCGGCCTACGAGCAGTACTTC. It translates to CASSQPGGAAYEQYF.

V usage is TRBV4-1 and J usage is TRBJ1-5; D is perhaps TRBD1 (5 bases). V dropped 1 base and J dropped 5 bases, with 9 bases sitting between them. Germline lookup yields CDR1 MGHRA and CDR2 YSYEKL. The CDR3 spans 14 residues. As DNA, the CDR3 is TGCGCCAGCAGCCAAGGGGGGGTTGATCAGCCCCAGCATTTT. It translates to CASSQGGVDQPQHF.

The chain employs TRBV7-9 and TRBJ2-1; TRBD2 matches 10 bases. Germline values: CDR1 SEHNR, CDR2 FQNEAQ (reference sequence). V was pared by 4 bases and J by 0 bases, with 9 bases of the junction left unmatched. CDR3 length: 18 residues. Here the CDR3 reads CASSSRGASGSSYNEQFF. Here the CDR3 DNA reads TGTGCCAGCAGCTCACGAGGGGCTAGCGGGAGCTCCTACAATGAGCAGTTCTTC.

The chain combines TRBV4-1 with TRBJ2-1, with D possibly being TRBD1 (6 bases). V lost 1 base and J 10 bases, leaving 11 bases between the germline ends. CDR3 length: 13 amino acids. Germline V lookup: CDR1 MGHRA, CDR2 YSYEKL. The CDR3, as DNA: TGCGCCAGCAGCCAAGGTCTCGGGACAGAGCAGTTCTTC. This encodes CASSQGLGTEQFF.

The gene calls are TRBV5-1 and TRBJ1-4; 7 nucleotides align to TRBD1. Unmatched junction bases numbered 6, after V lost 4 bases and J lost 0 bases. The CDR3 consists of 16 residues. The germline V gene encodes CDR1 SGHRS and CDR2 YFSETQ. CDR3: CASSLGQISTNEKLFF. The CDR3 DNA is TGCGCCAGCAGCCTGGGACAGATATCAACTAATGAAAAACTGTTTTTT.

In this sample, this clone turned up once. This chain connects TRBV4-3 to TRBJ2-3; 12 positions match TRBD2. With 4 bases clipped from V and 3 bases from J, the junction kept 5 bases outside the gene matches. The CDR3 has 16 residues. CDR1 is LGHNA and CDR2 is YSLEER in the germline V gene. CDR3 protein: CASSLLAGGATDTQYF. The CDR3, as DNA: TGCGCCAGCAGCCTTCTAGCGGGGGGGGCGACAGATACGCAGTATTTT.

The V call is TRBV28, the J call TRBJ2-5; D might be TRBD1 (5 bases). Germline V gene lookup returns CDR1 MDHEN and CDR2 SYDVKM. CDR3 length equals 13 residues. V gave up 3 bases and J gave up 6 bases, with 11 bases separating them. The CDR3 protein is CASSLSGLKTQYF. The CDR3 DNA reads as TGTGCCAGCAGTTTGTCAGGGTTGAAGACCCAGTACTTC.

The rearrangement links TRBV11-3 to TRBJ2-2; TRBD1 might be the D (6 bases). The V and J ends lost 4 bases and 7 bases respectively, with 10 bases between them. The V gene's germline CDR1 is SGHNT and CDR2 YENEEA. The CDR3 covers 13 residues. The CDR3 coding sequence is TGTGCCAGCAGCTATACAGGGATCGGGGAGCTGTTTTTT. As protein: CASSYTGIGELFF.